A selection of T cell receptor beta chains follows, all from one sample in a study of cytomegalovirus exposure and HLA in healthy donors. The protocol was immunoSEQ multiplex PCR, while the TCRdb copy is restricted to in-frame clones and leaves out a portion. The table lists roughly 120,000 clones, 76% of them singletons. Sample: PBMCs. These receptors came from a man aged 50 to 60 in good health and CMV-seropositive. CDR3s include the opening cysteine and the closing phenylalanine or tryptophan. Fields, in order: D gene, clone size, V gene, J gene, CDR3 DNA, CDR3 protein. A D gene is named only where the DNA matches it firmly. Clone size is given for some rows only: seen once, a few or many times, or a class if the clone is expanded.

d_call: -
clone_size: few
v_call: TRBV10-1
j_call: TRBJ1-3
cdr3_nt: TGCGCCAGCAGTGTACTAACGGACACCATATATTTT
cdr3_aa: CASSVLTDTIYF

d_call: TRBD1
clone_size: -
v_call: TRBV13
j_call: TRBJ2-7
cdr3_nt: TGTGCCAGCAGCTCCCGACAGGGGGCCCCCTACGAGCAGTACTTC
cdr3_aa: CASSSRQGAPYEQYF

d_call: -
clone_size: -
v_call: TRBV6-1
j_call: TRBJ1-5
cdr3_nt: TGTGCCAGCAGTGAAGTCGGGGGGCTCTATCAGCCCCAGCATTTT
cdr3_aa: CASSEVGGLYQPQHF

d_call: -
clone_size: -
v_call: TRBV7-2
j_call: TRBJ2-5
cdr3_nt: TGTGCCAGCCCACTGACCTGGAGTAAGTACCAAGAGACCCAGTACTTC
cdr3_aa: CASPLTWSKYQETQYF

d_call: -
clone_size: -
v_call: TRBV10-3
j_call: TRBJ2-3
cdr3_nt: TGTGCCATCAGTGAGTCTTTGGGGGGAGTGGAAGATACGCAGTATTTT
cdr3_aa: CAISESLGGVEDTQYF

d_call: -
clone_size: -
v_call: TRBV25-1
j_call: TRBJ1-2
cdr3_nt: TGTGCCAGCAGCTGGGGAGGAGGGGTCTATGGCTACACCTTC
cdr3_aa: CASSWGGGVYGYTF

d_call: -
clone_size: -
v_call: TRBV28
j_call: TRBJ2-1
cdr3_nt: TGTGCCAGCAGCCCCGGTAGGACTGGCAATGAGCAGTTCTTC
cdr3_aa: CASSPGRTGNEQFF

d_call: -
clone_size: -
v_call: TRBV7-2
j_call: TRBJ2-1
cdr3_nt: TGTGCCAGCAGCCCCTTTGGGCTTGAGCAGTTCTTC
cdr3_aa: CASSPFGLEQFF

d_call: TRBD2
clone_size: -
v_call: TRBV19
j_call: TRBJ2-5
cdr3_nt: TGTGCCAGTAGTACACCCACCGGGGGGGGAGAGACCCAGTACTTC
cdr3_aa: CASSTPTGGGETQYF

d_call: -
clone_size: -
v_call: TRBV12-5
j_call: TRBJ2-1
cdr3_nt: TGTGCTAGTGGTTTGTTCGGGAATGAGCAGTTCTTC
cdr3_aa: CASGLFGNEQFF

d_call: -
clone_size: -
v_call: TRBV5-1
j_call: TRBJ2-7
cdr3_nt: TGCGCCAGCGGAATTACAGGGAGCTCCTACGAGCAGTACTTC
cdr3_aa: CASGITGSSYEQYF

d_call: TRBD1
clone_size: -
v_call: TRBV5-8
j_call: TRBJ2-5
cdr3_nt: TGTGCCAGCAGTGGCCCGGGACAGGGGGTCCAAGAGACCCAGTACTTC
cdr3_aa: CASSGPGQGVQETQYF

d_call: TRBD1
clone_size: few
v_call: TRBV27
j_call: TRBJ2-2
cdr3_nt: TGTGCCAGCAGTTCCTCGACAGGGGGCGAGTACGGGGAGCTGTTTTTT
cdr3_aa: CASSSSTGGEYGELFF

d_call: TRBD2
clone_size: -
v_call: TRBV6-5
j_call: TRBJ2-1
cdr3_nt: TGTGCCAGCAGTTATGAACTAGCGGGAGGGCGGAATGAGCAGTTCTTC
cdr3_aa: CASSYELAGGRNEQFF